This entry lists 12 T cell receptor beta chains sequenced from one sample in a study of OX40 agonist ivuxolimab in advanced cancers. Clones were read by immunoSEQ multiplex PCR, and TCRdb kept only the in-frame ones, dropping some. The repertoire holds 69,000 or so clones, with 82% as singletons. The material sequenced was CD4+ or CD8+ T cells sorted from blood, taken in a trial of the OX40 agonist ivuxolimab. The source is an adult with an advanced solid tumor such as melanoma, head and neck, liver or kidney cancer.

The chain joins TRBV7-6 to TRBJ1-1, with TRBD1 as a possible D gene (5 bases). Germline V gives CDR1 SGHVS, CDR2 FNYEAQ. V shed 5 bases and J shed 3 bases, with 16 bases lying between them. This CDR3 contains 15 residues. CDR3 DNA sequence: TGTGCCAGCAGCAACGACAGAGGGTGGGACACTGAAGCTTTCTTT. Its protein product is CASSNDRGWDTEAFF.

This clone was observed once. The chain has TRBV30 and TRBJ1-5, with D uncertain. The V end lost 5 bases, the J end lost 0 bases, and 8 bases lay between the germline ends. This CDR3 contains 13 residues. Germline CDR1 GTSNPN, CDR2 SVGIG (reference sequence). The CDR3 is CAWEADSNQPQHF. CDR3 coding DNA: TGTGCCTGGGAGGCGGATAGCAATCAGCCCCAGCATTTT.

The chain carries TRBV18 and TRBJ2-1; TRBD1 matches at 9 bases. Trimming removed 3 bases from V and 3 bases from J; junction bases left unmatched: 6. The length of the CDR3 is 16 residues. The germline CDR1 and CDR2 sequences are KGHSH and LQKENI. CDR3 nucleotide sequence: TGTGCCAGCTCACCGGTGGAGACAGGGGGCTACAATGAGCAGTTCTTC. This codes for CASSPVETGGYNEQFF.

The chain combines TRBV5-1 with TRBJ2-6; no firm D call. Trimming removed 1 base at V and 0 bases at J, with 5 bases between. Germline CDR1 and CDR2: SGHRS and YFSETQ. The CDR3 is made up of 15 amino acids. DNA for the CDR3: TGCGCCAGCAGCTTGTCCCTCTCTGGGGCCAACGTCCTGACTTTC. Its protein is CASSLSLSGANVLTF.

This clone was observed a single time. This chain connects TRBV4-3 to TRBJ1-3, with D unresolved. The CDR3 is 15 amino acids. V lost 0 bases, J lost 2 bases, and 8 bases lay in between. Germline values: CDR1 LGHNA, CDR2 YSLEER. The CDR3 DNA follows: TGCGCCAGCAGCCAAGATGTGAATACTGGAAACACCATATATTTT. Translated, it gives CASSQDVNTGNTIYF.

This clone was seen just once. The rearrangement uses TRBV5-5 and TRBJ1-1, with D perhaps matching TRBD1 (6 bases). The CDR3 runs 15 residues. V was clipped by 4 bases and J by 0 bases, with 13 bases between them. The germline gives CDR1 SGHKS, CDR2 YYEKEE (reference sequence). CDR3 amino acids: CASSLTGMVNTEAFF. The DNA of the CDR3 is TGTGCCAGCAGCCTCACAGGGATGGTGAACACTGAAGCTTTCTTT. Based on the CDR3 plus reference TRBV5-5 and TRBJ1-1, the full variable domain is DAGVTQSPTHLIKTRGQQVTLRCSPISGHKSVSWYQQVLGQGPQFIFQYYEKEERGRGNFPDRFSARQFPNYSSELNVNALLLGDSALYLCASSLTGMVNTEAFFGQGTRLTVV.

This clone came up once. The chain employs TRBV25-1 and TRBJ2-7; 9 bases are a match to TRBD1. Germline V CDR1 and CDR2: MGHDK, SYGVNS. The CDR3 length is 14 residues. With V trimmed by 9 bases and J by 5 bases, 11 bases remained unmatched. The CDR3 is CARARHRGLDEQYF. The DNA for the CDR3 is TGTGCCAGAGCAAGACACAGGGGGCTAGACGAGCAGTACTTC.

V usage is TRBV30 and J usage is TRBJ2-2; TRBD1 aligns across 8 bases. The germline V gene encodes CDR1 GTSNPN and CDR2 SVGIG (reference sequence). Losses at the gene ends were 2 bases for V and 6 bases for J; bases not matched to a gene: 5. The length of the CDR3 is 14 residues. The CDR3 is CAWSPKTGAGELFF. CDR3 DNA: TGTGCCTGGAGTCCAAAGACAGGGGCCGGGGAGCTGTTTTTT.

This clone is a singleton in its sample. The V gene is TRBV2, the J gene TRBJ2-3, with D perhaps TRBD2 (6 bases). V lost 11 bases, J lost 1 base, and 16 bases lay in between. The germline gives CDR1 SNHLY, CDR2 FYNNEI. The length of the CDR3 is 14 residues. The CDR3 bases are TGTGCCTGGAAGGTGGTAGCGGGCACAGATACGCAGTATTTT. This translates into CAWKVVAGTDTQYF.

V is TRBV6-5 and J is TRBJ2-3; no reliable D call. Germline lookup yields CDR1 MNHEY and CDR2 SVGAGI. This CDR3 comprises 15 residues. V was trimmed by 6 bases and J by 2 bases, leaving 15 bases between them. CDR3 DNA: TGTGCCAGCAGGTCAACGTATTCATCCACAGATACGCAGTATTTT. It codes for CASRSTYSSTDTQYF.

The chain combines TRBV6-5 with TRBJ2-7, with a tentative D call TRBD2 (5 bases). The V and J ends lost 4 bases and 4 bases respectively, with 8 bases between them. This CDR3 has 12 amino acids. The germline V gene encodes CDR1 MNHEY and CDR2 SVGAGI. The CDR3 DNA reads as TGTGCCAGCAGTTCGAGGGTATACGAGCAGTACTTC. Translation gives CASSSRVYEQYF.

The sample holds one count of this clone. This chain uses TRBV21-1 with TRBJ2-7. TRBV21-1 is deemed a pseudogene. This CDR3 contains 15 residues. This chain's CDR3 is CASSKGQGGAYEQYV. As DNA, the CDR3 is TGTGCCAGCAGCAAAGGGCAGGGGGGGGCCTACGAGCAGTACGTC.